The 30 T cell receptor beta chains in this list originate from one sample, sequenced in a study of Ad26.COV2.S vaccination and SARS-CoV-2 variants. Treatment defined: 15 to 20 received Ad26.COV2.S at low or high dose, single or two shots; about 5 received placebo; per-sample allocation not given. The study sampled participants on day 63 after the first vaccine or placebo injection. Sequencing was performed with immunoSEQ multiplex PCR; in TCRdb, only in-frame clones are kept and a portion is missing. The sample comprises a few hundred thousand clones, almost 90% of which are singletons, and around 5.5% rests with the top ten. Sequencing used peripheral blood, obtained in a trial of Ad26.COV2.S vaccine versus placebo. The receptors shown here come from a person between 18 and 65 years old who received the Ad26.COV2.S COVID-19 vaccine or a placebo.

The V call is TRBV3-1 (or the pseudogene TRBV3-2), the J call TRBJ1-1; no clear D. Deletions cut 0 bases from V and 3 bases from J, with 11 bases between. The germline CDR1 and CDR2 sequences are LGHDT and YNNKEL (reference sequence). CDR3 length: 15 residues. Here the CDR3 reads CASSQDPVEDTEAFF. The DNA of the CDR3 is TGTGCCAGCAGCCAAGATCCGGTAGAAGACACTGAAGCTTTCTTT.

The rearrangement links TRBV10-3 to TRBJ1-1, with D hard to call. Germline-derived CDR1 and CDR2 are ENHRY and SYGVKD. Trimming left V 3 bases short and J 1 base short, with 6 bases between. This CDR3 has 13 amino acids. DNA of the CDR3: TGTGCCATCAGTGAACAGCCGAACACTGAAGCTTTCTTT. This sequence encodes CAISEQPNTEAFF.

The V and J genes are TRBV19 and TRBJ2-5; D remains ambiguous. Germline CDR1 LNHDA, CDR2 SQIVND (reference sequence). Trimming removed 5 bases from V and 1 base from J, with 8 bases in between. The CDR3 spans 13 residues. CDR3 in amino acids: CASSGISQETQYF. In DNA form, the CDR3 reads TGTGCCAGTAGTGGCATAAGCCAAGAGACCCAGTACTTC.

This clone was seen a single time. Other DNA sequences of this sample code for an identical CDR3. The V call is TRBV24-1, the J call TRBJ2-3, with unresolved D. Germline V gene lookup returns CDR1 KGHDR and CDR2 SFDVKD. With 5 bases removed from V and 1 base from J, the gap between germline ends came to 3 bases. The CDR3 has 12 residues. In DNA, the CDR3 is TGTGCCACCAGTGGGGGCACAGATACGCAGTATTTT. Amino acid sequence: CATSGGTDTQYF.

The chain recombines TRBV20-1 with TRBJ1-1; D unresolved. Germline V gene lookup returns CDR1 DFQATT and CDR2 SNEGSKA (reference sequence). The CDR3 consists of 10 residues. V shed 6 bases and J shed 5 bases, with 7 bases lying between them. CDR3 coding DNA: TGCAGTGCGACCCAAACTGAAGCTTTCTTT. Protein sequence: CSATQTEAFF.

This clone was counted only a few times. The rearrangement uses TRBV12-3 or TRBV12-4 and TRBJ1-2, with D hard to call. V lost 5 bases and J 2 bases, leaving 6 bases between the germline ends. This CDR3 spans 12 amino acids. CDR3 nucleotide sequence: TGTGCCAGCAGTCCGACAAACTATGGCTACACCTTC. This codes for CASSPTNYGYTF.

The CDR3 spells CASSWNLGGSTEAFF. The CDR3 DNA is TGTGCCAGCAGCTGGAACCTCGGGGGATCCACTGAAGCTTTCTTT. The V gene is TRBV7-9, the J gene TRBJ1-1; TRBD1 is a possible D gene (5 bases). CDR3 size: 15 residues. Trimming removed 4 bases from V and 4 bases from J, with 16 bases in between. From germline, CDR1 is SEHNR and CDR2 FQNEAQ (reference sequence). The complete variable domain, with remaining parts taken from reference TRBV7-9 and TRBJ1-1, reads DTGVSQNPRHKITKRGQNVTFRCDPISEHNRLYWYRQTLGQGPEFLTYFQNEAQLEKSRLLSDRFSAERPKGSFSTLEIQRTEQGDSAMYLCASSWNLGGSTEAFFGQGTRLTVV.

V gene TRBV7-8 combines with J gene TRBJ2-3; D is ambiguous. The length of the CDR3 is 17 residues. Germline-derived CDR1 and CDR2 are SGHVS and FQNEAQ. V was clipped by 2 bases and J by 2 bases, with 17 bases between them. CDR3 region: CASSLPPPKTNTDTQYF. DNA of the CDR3: TGTGCCAGCAGCTTACCCCCCCCCAAGACAAACACAGATACGCAGTATTTT.

This clone turned up a few times. CDR3 sequence reads: CASSYTPGRGTGYTF. The CDR3, as DNA: TGTGCCAGCAGTTACACACCAGGCAGGGGTACGGGCTACACCTTC. V is TRBV6-5 and J is TRBJ1-2; a weak D match, TRBD1 (6 bases). The CDR3 is 15 residues long. Looked up from germline, CDR1 is MNHEY and CDR2 is SVGAGI. Trimming took 2 bases from V and 8 from J, leaving 18 bases between them.

The genes are TRBV6-5 and TRBJ1-3; 7 bases line up with TRBD1. The V gene end was trimmed by 6 bases and the J gene end by 0 bases; junction bases not matched to a gene: 2. Looked up from germline, CDR1 is MNHEY and CDR2 is SVGAGI. CDR3 size: 14 residues. CDR3 protein: CASRTGVSGNTIYF. CDR3 coding DNA: TGTGCCAGCAGAACAGGGGTCTCTGGAAACACCATATATTTT.

The chain couples TRBV15 to TRBJ2-1, with 14 positions matching TRBD2. CDR1 and CDR2 from the germline V gene are LNHNV and YYDKDF (reference sequence). The V segment lost 6 bases and the J segment 5 bases; nucleotides outside the gene matches: 9. This CDR3 has 17 amino acids. The CDR3 region is CATRRRVGLAGDNEQFF. In DNA, the CDR3 is TGTGCCACCAGGAGGAGGGTGGGACTAGCGGGGGACAATGAGCAGTTCTTC.

The rearrangement links TRBV19 to TRBJ2-7, with a possible D match to TRBD2 (6 bases). Germline V gene data show CDR1 as LNHDA and CDR2 as SQIVND (reference sequence). This CDR3 is built from 11 residues. V was shortened by 10 bases and J by 4 bases, with 11 bases between the two germline ends. In nucleotides, the CDR3 is TGTGCCACCGGCGGGGTATACGAGCAGTACTTC. Translation: CATGGVYEQYF.

V gene TRBV10-1 combines with J gene TRBJ2-3; D perhaps matches TRBD2 (6 bases). The CDR3 extends over 14 amino acids. The germline gives CDR1 WNHNN, CDR2 SYGVQD (reference sequence). Trimming left V 9 bases short and J 1 base short, with 14 bases between. The CDR3 reads CASKPGLGTDTQYF. DNA of the CDR3: TGCGCCAGTAAGCCGGGACTCGGCACAGATACGCAGTATTTT.

V usage is TRBV29-1 and J usage is TRBJ2-7, with D possibly matching TRBD2 (7 bases). The CDR3 is 12 residues long. Per the germline V gene, CDR1 is SQVTM and CDR2 is ANQGSEA. V lost 4 bases to trimming and J lost 3 bases, with 10 bases between them. The CDR3 region is CSVAGGFYEQYF. Written as DNA, the CDR3 is TGCAGCGTTGCGGGGGGCTTCTACGAGCAGTACTTC.

The chain combines TRBV24-1 with TRBJ1-5; possibly TRBD1 for D (5 bases). The germline V gene encodes CDR1 KGHDR and CDR2 SFDVKD. Trimming cost V 8 bases and J 1 base, with 20 bases left between them. The CDR3 is 17 residues long. Here the CDR3 DNA reads TGTGCCACCACGGCAGACCGGGGCAAAGTAAGCAATCAGCCCCAGCATTTT. Its protein product is CATTADRGKVSNQPQHF.

The V and J genes are TRBV19 and TRBJ1-3; D uncertain. The CDR3 covers 14 residues. Germline V gene lookup returns CDR1 LNHDA and CDR2 SQIVND (reference sequence). V was cut by 3 bases and J by 0 bases, with 6 bases left in between. CDR3: CASSIQSSGNTIYF. CDR3 DNA: TGTGCCAGTAGTATTCAGTCCTCTGGAAACACCATATATTTT.

The rearrangement joins TRBV13 to TRBJ2-3, with TRBD2 matching 8 bases. The CDR3 spans 16 residues. V shed 5 bases, J shed 1 base, and the junction held 8 bases outside the gene matches. Germline V gene lookup returns CDR1 PRHDT and CDR2 FYEKMQ (reference sequence). CDR3 coding DNA: TGTGCCAGCAGCGACGACCGGCGGGGGGGCACAGATACGCAGTATTTT. Amino acid sequence: CASSDDRRGGTDTQYF.

J is TRBJ2-7 and V is TRBV11-2, with TRBD2 as a possible D gene (5 bases). Germline loops: CDR1 SGHAT, CDR2 FQNNGV. V was trimmed by 4 bases and J by 5 bases, leaving 12 bases between them. The CDR3 is made up of 13 amino acids. The CDR3 nucleotides read TGTGCCAGCAGCTCCTCCTACGGGAACGAGCAGTACGTC. It codes for CASSSSYGNEQYV.

V and J are TRBV7-9 and TRBJ1-2; D is uncertain. This CDR3 region has 13 residues. V lost 6 bases and J lost 8, with 16 bases in between. Germline V gives CDR1 SEHNR, CDR2 FQNEAQ (reference sequence). CDR3 residues: CASSRNDARGYTF. The CDR3 DNA follows: TGTGCCAGCAGTCGGAATGATGCGCGGGGCTACACCTTC.

This clone came up a few times. The chain uses TRBV6-2 or TRBV6-3 and TRBJ2-1; 13 bases align to TRBD2. Germline CDR1 MNHEY, CDR2 SVGEGT. The CDR3 length is 18 residues. The junction had 13 bases not matched to a gene; V was cut back by 6 bases and J by 5 bases. Here the CDR3 reads CASSPWTSGRARDNEQFF. Written as DNA, the CDR3 is TGTGCCAGCAGCCCCTGGACTAGCGGGAGAGCACGGGACAATGAGCAGTTCTTC.

The genes are TRBV28 and TRBJ2-1; D is unresolved. CDR3 length: 15 residues. V lost 7 bases to trimming and J lost 0 bases, with 13 bases between them. Germline V gene data show CDR1 as MDHEN and CDR2 as SYDVKM. CDR3 region: CASTDQPSSYNEQFF. For the CDR3, the DNA is TGTGCCAGCACCGATCAACCTAGCTCCTACAATGAGCAGTTCTTC.

This rearrangement joins TRBV7-2 to TRBJ1-2, with D possibly matching TRBD1 (6 bases). The CDR3 sequence is 15 residues long. From germline, CDR1 is SGHTA and CDR2 FQGNSA. The ends were cut back, 0 bases at V and 2 bases at J, with 10 bases in the middle. DNA for the CDR3: TGTGCCAGCAGCTTAGCGCGGACAGCCAACTATGGCTACACCTTC. Amino acid sequence: CASSLARTANYGYTF.

This clone has a handful of counts. This chain joins TRBV5-1 and TRBJ1-6; possible D gene TRBD1, 5 bases. V lost 0 bases and J lost 7, with 8 bases in between. The CDR3 is made up of 14 amino acids. Germline loops: CDR1 SGHRS, CDR2 YFSETQ. The CDR3 protein is CASSLVTENSPLHF. In nucleotides, the CDR3 is TGCGCCAGCAGCTTGGTGACAGAGAATTCACCCCTCCACTTT.

This chain links TRBV3-1 (or the pseudogene TRBV3-2) with TRBJ2-7, with TRBD2 identical over 8 bases. This CDR3 is 15 amino acids long. Germline CDR1 LGHDT, CDR2 YNNKEL (reference sequence). The J segment lost 6 bases and the V segment lost 4 bases, leaving 11 bases of the junction unmatched. CDR3 sequence reads: CASSPLAAGVREQYF. The DNA for the CDR3 is TGTGCCAGCAGCCCCCTAGCAGCGGGGGTCCGCGAGCAGTACTTC.

The gene calls are TRBV5-1 and TRBJ2-5, with 7 nucleotides matching TRBD1. Germline V gene data show CDR1 as SGHRS and CDR2 as YFSETQ. This CDR3 contains 15 residues. The junction had 10 bases not matched to a gene; V was cut back by 4 bases and J by 4 bases. Here the CDR3 reads CASSQGVGDRETQYF. DNA for the CDR3: TGCGCCAGCAGCCAGGGGGTAGGGGATAGAGAGACCCAGTACTTC. Combining the CDR3 with reference TRBV5-1 and TRBJ2-5 gives the whole variable domain KAGVTQTPRYLIKTRGQQVTLSCSPISGHRSVSWYQQTPGQGLQFLFEYFSETQRNKGNFPGRFSGRQFSNSRSEMNVSTLELGDSALYLCASSQGVGDRETQYFGPGTRLLVL.

This chain links TRBV11-2 with TRBJ2-7; tentative D call: TRBD2 (6 bases). The CDR3 extends over 13 amino acids. V was cut by 1 base and J by 4 bases, with 8 bases left in between. Germline V gene sequence: CDR1 SGHAT, CDR2 FQNNGV. CDR3 loop: CASSLAGDYEQYV. CDR3 DNA sequence: TGTGCCAGCAGCTTAGCGGGGGATTACGAGCAGTACGTC.

This clone was detected once. The chain has TRBV28 and TRBJ1-2, with D unresolved. The germline V and J ends were trimmed by 7 bases and 0 bases, with 15 bases remaining between them. Germline V gene data show CDR1 as MDHEN and CDR2 as SYDVKM. The CDR3 loop spans 15 amino acids. Here the CDR3 DNA reads TGTGCCAGCATCTACTCCATCGGGTCTAACTATGGCTACACCTTC. Encoded protein: CASIYSIGSNYGYTF.

This chain links TRBV7-2 with TRBJ1-5; D uncertain. Germline-derived CDR1 and CDR2 are SGHTA and FQGNSA. Trimming took 4 bases from V and 6 from J, leaving 10 bases between them. This CDR3 region has 13 residues. Here the CDR3 DNA reads TGTGCCAGCAGCTCCATCGGGGTTCAGCCCCAGCATTTT. Its translation is CASSSIGVQPQHF.

The chain uses TRBV4-1 and TRBJ1-1; the D is unclear. Germline values: CDR1 MGHRA, CDR2 YSYEKL. With 1 base removed from V and 5 bases from J, the gap between germline ends came to 11 bases. The CDR3 consists of 14 residues. CDR3 region: CASSQVAGFTEAFF. DNA of the CDR3: TGCGCCAGCAGCCAAGTCGCGGGTTTTACTGAAGCTTTCTTT.

The CDR3 coding sequence is TGTGCCAGCAGCTTGCCGTCCAGCGAGCAGTACTTC. Its protein is CASSLPSSEQYF. The V call is TRBV5-6, the J call TRBJ2-7; D gene unclear. The germline V gene has CDR1 SGHDT and CDR2 YYEEEE. CDR3 length: 12 amino acids. With 1 base removed from V and 6 bases from J, the gap between germline ends came to 8 bases.